Listed below are T cell receptor beta chains from one sample, sequenced in a study of cytomegalovirus exposure and HLA in healthy donors. Using immunoSEQ multiplex PCR, the repertoire was profiled, and TCRdb retains in-frame clones only, with some absent. The table includes 95,000 to 150,000 clones, more than 55% detected once. Sequencing input: PBMCs. All receptors derive from a man aged 18 to 29 in good health and CMV-seronegative. The CDR3 runs from the conserved cysteine through the conserved F or W. A D gene is named only where the DNA matches it firmly. Clone size, where shown, is once, few, many, or a class for clones that have expanded.

d_call | j_call | clone_size | v_call | cdr3_aa | cdr3_nt
. | TRBJ2-2 | . | TRBV6-1 | CASTETWLASW | TGTGCCAGCACCGAAACGTGGCTGGCCTCATGG
. | TRBJ1-4 | . | TRBV14 | CASSQERVYEKLFF | TGTGCCAGCAGCCAAGAACGAGTATACGAAAAACTGTTTTTT
. | TRBJ2-4 | . | TRBV7-6 | CASSLRAGSSIQYF | TGTGCCAGCAGCTTAAGGGCAGGGTCGAGCATTCAGTACTTC
TRBD1 | TRBJ1-5 | . | TRBV7-2 | CASSLSLGQRDQPQHF | TGTGCCAGCAGCTTATCCCTGGGACAGCGTGATCAGCCCCAGCATTTT
TRBD2 | TRBJ2-1 | . | TRBV9 | CASSVKLAGGDEQFF | TGTGCCAGCAGCGTAAAACTAGCGGGAGGAGATGAGCAGTTCTTC
TRBD2 | TRBJ2-1 | once | TRBV18 | CASSLGGSRNEQFF | TGTGCCAGCTCACTTGGCGGGAGTCGGAATGAGCAGTTCTTC
. | TRBJ2-7 | . | TRBV13 | CASSFLHEQYF | TGTGCCAGCAGCTTTCTACACGAGCAGTACTTC
TRBD2 | TRBJ2-7 | . | TRBV18 | CASSPVTSGSEQYF | TGTGCCAGCTCACCCGTGACTAGCGGGAGCGAGCAGTACTTC
. | TRBJ1-4 | . | TRBV7-9 | CASSSDRRVEKLFF | TGTGCCAGCAGTTCTGACAGGCGGGTCGAAAAACTGTTTTTT
TRBD2 | TRBJ2-7 | . | TRBV7-8 | CASSLAGGLALEEYF | TGTGCCAGCAGCTTAGCGGGGGGACTAGCGTTGGAGGAGTACTTC
. | TRBJ2-5 | . | TRBV6-6 | CASSYSTAGGQTQYF | TGTGCCAGCAGTTACTCGACGGCAGGGGGGCAGACCCAGTACTTC
TRBD2 | TRBJ2-1 | . | TRBV10-3 | CAISATSAQQFF | TGTGCCATCAGTGCGACTAGCGCCCAGCAGTTCTTC
. | TRBJ1-2 | . | TRBV28 | CASSYTGVSGYTF | TGTGCCAGCAGTTATACAGGAGTTAGTGGCTACACCTTC
. | TRBJ2-5 | once | TRBV5-1 | CASSDLEETQYF | TGCGCCAGCAGTGACCTAGAAGAGACCCAGTACTTC
. | TRBJ2-7 | . | TRBV7-9 | CSSSSPFVRADAYEQYF | TGTTCCAGCAGCTCCCCCTTTGTCCGAGCGGATGCCTACGAGCAGTACTTC
TRBD2 | TRBJ2-4 | . | TRBV7-9 | CASSFGTSGTQNIQYF | TGTGCCAGCAGCTTTGGGACTAGCGGGACCCAAAACATTCAGTACTTC
. | TRBJ2-1 | . | TRBV11-2 | CASNGRALPGNEQFF | TGTGCCAGCAACGGCCGGGCCTTGCCAGGGAATGAGCAGTTCTTC
TRBD1 | TRBJ2-7 | . | TRBV19 | CASSTQTGWTYEQYF | TGTGCCAGTAGTACCCAGACAGGGTGGACCTACGAGCAGTACTTC
TRBD2 | TRBJ2-7 | . | TRBV19 | CASSARLAGGPYEQYF | TGTGCCAGTAGTGCCCGACTAGCGGGAGGGCCCTACGAGCAGTACTTC
. | TRBJ1-5 | . | TRBV7-2 | CASSLNRQQPQHF | TGTGCCAGCAGCTTAAACCGACAGCAGCCCCAGCATTTT
TRBD2 | TRBJ2-1 | . | TRBV2 | CASWGLADNEQFF | TGTGCCAGCTGGGGACTAGCTGACAATGAGCAGTTCTTC
. | TRBJ2-1 | few | TRBV6-1 | CASTNRDISYNEQFF | TGTGCCAGCACCAATCGGGACATCTCCTACAATGAGCAGTTCTTC
. | TRBJ2-6 | . | TRBV5-4 | CASSTMTVGGANVLTF | TGTGCCAGCAGCACCATGACAGTGGGAGGGGCCAACGTCCTGACTTTC
. | TRBJ2-3 | . | TRBV2 | CASSEKHTDTQYF | TGTGCCAGCAGTGAAAAGCACACAGATACGCAGTATTTT
. | TRBJ2-1 | . | TRBV29-1 | CSAEEGYNEQFF | TGCAGCGCCGAGGAGGGCTACAATGAGCAGTTCTTC
. | TRBJ2-7 | . | TRBV27 | CASSYQGGGYYEQYF | TGTGCCAGCAGTTACCAGGGGGGCGGATACTACGAGCAGTACTTC
. | TRBJ2-3 | few | TRBV13 | CASSYGTAGTDTQYF | TGTGCCAGCAGCTACGGGACAGCGGGTACAGATACGCAGTATTTT
TRBD1 | TRBJ1-5 | . | TRBV6-1 | CASSVFETGYYSNQPQHF | TGTGCCAGCAGTGTTTTCGAGACAGGGTATTATAGCAATCAGCCCCAGCATTTT
TRBD2 | TRBJ2-1 | . | TRBV29-1 | CSVGGTSGYNEQFF | TGCAGCGTTGGAGGGACTAGCGGATACAATGAGCAGTTCTTC
TRBD1 | TRBJ1-1 | few | TRBV28 | CASSYRGTEAFF | TGTGCCAGCAGTTACAGGGGCACTGAAGCTTTCTTT
. | TRBJ2-7 | . | TRBV6-5 | CASNNLRGAAEQYF | TGTGCCAGCAATAACCTCAGGGGCGCGGCCGAGCAGTACTTC
. | TRBJ2-1 | few | TRBV5-6 | CASSLLLDNEQFF | TGTGCCAGCAGCTTGTTACTAGACAATGAGCAGTTCTTC
. | TRBJ2-1 | . | TRBV5-8 | CASRAESGTMKQFF | TGTGCCAGCCGAGCCGAAAGCGGTACAATGAAGCAGTTCTTC
TRBD1 | TRBJ2-7 | . | TRBV7-8 | CASSPHRGRSYEQYF | TGTGCCAGCAGCCCACACAGGGGGCGGTCATACGAGCAGTACTTC
. | TRBJ1-2 | once | TRBV18 | CASSPPGRTGGYTF | TGTGCCAGCTCACCACCGGGGCGGACGGGTGGCTACACCTTC
. | TRBJ2-7 | . | TRBV13 | CASSLGSGGYEQYF | TGTGCCAGCAGCTTAGGGTCAGGAGGCTACGAGCAGTACTTC
. | TRBJ1-2 | . | TRBV2 | CASSDIGGGYGYTF | TGTGCCAGCAGTGATATTGGGGGGGGCTATGGCTACACCTTC
. | TRBJ2-7 | once | TRBV18 | CASSPGISIPYEQYF | TGTGCCAGCTCACCCGGGATCTCAATCCCCTACGAGCAGTACTTC
. | TRBJ1-1 | few | TRBV28 | CASSSGQSEAFF | TGTGCCAGCAGTTCCGGACAGTCTGAAGCTTTCTTT
. | TRBJ1-5 | few | TRBV6-1 | CASSALFSNQPQHF | TGTGCCAGCAGTGCGCTATTTAGCAATCAGCCCCAGCATTTT
TRBD2 | TRBJ2-1 | . | TRBV9 | CASSSSGIEGNEQFF | TGTGCCAGCAGCTCCAGCGGGATAGAGGGCAATGAGCAGTTCTTC
TRBD1 | TRBJ2-7 | . | TRBV2 | CASRRTGGGEQYF | TGTGCCAGCAGACGTACAGGGGGTGGAGAGCAGTACTTC
. | TRBJ1-1 | . | TRBV5-1 | CASSPPGSTEAFF | TGCGCCAGCAGCCCGCCCGGGAGCACTGAAGCTTTCTTT
TRBD2 | TRBJ2-2 | . | TRBV27 | CASSLLGLAGPTGELFF | TGTGCCAGCAGTTTACTAGGACTAGCGGGACCCACCGGGGAGCTGTTTTTT
TRBD2 | TRBJ2-1 | once | TRBV15 | CATSLAGGHSNEQFF | TGTGCCACCAGTCTAGCGGGAGGACACTCGAATGAGCAGTTCTTC